The clone carrying this T cell receptor beta chain came up many times. One entry per CDR3 protein results from TCRdb running MiXCR on the RT-PCR reads. Of around 700,000 distinct CDR3 sequences in the sample, 14% were seen once. The CDR3 sequence is 15 residues long. Losses at the gene ends were 6 bases for V and 0 bases for J; bases not matched to a gene: 5. Germline CDR1 reads MNHEY; CDR2 reads SVGAGI. The sequenced sample was memory CD4+ T cells from blood. This chain uses TRBV6-5 with TRBJ1-5; 7 bases match TRBD1. This receptor was obtained from a female donor in good health, serving as a healthy control. CDR3 region: CASRLQGSSNQPQHF. In DNA form, the CDR3 reads TGTGCCAGCAGATTACAGGGGTCTAGCAATCAGCCCCAGCATTTT.